This record looks at one TCR beta chain sequence and its context. The antigen remains undetermined. This sample is drawn from a study of PD-L1 blockade in urothelial cancer. On the study more broadly: Bladder-origin urothelial cancer in males described about 90% of the 29 patients. Whole-study findings and limits: Better survival was predicted when blood TCR clonality before treatment fell below the median.

The table came from immunoSEQ multiplex PCR; TCRdb's copy has only in-frame clones and leaves some out. The table lists approximately 83,000 clones, around four fifths of them singletons. This sample's time point: peripheral blood 6 weeks after treatment start. This CDR3 comprises 14 residues. CDR1 is SGHRS and CDR2 is YFSETQ in the germline V gene. Trimming cost V 0 bases and J 1 base, with 7 bases left between them. The material was PBMCs, obtained around atezolizumab (anti-PD-L1) treatment. The chain couples TRBV5-1 to TRBJ1-1; D is ambiguous. This TCR was sampled from a man aged 70 or older with urothelial cancer. The CDR3 bases are TGCGCCAGCAGCTTGGCTGGCGGGAACACTGAAGCTTTCTTT. Translated, it gives CASSLAGGNTEAFF. Complete variable domain (other parts from reference TRBV5-1 and TRBJ1-1): KAGVTQTPRYLIKTRGQQVTLSCSPISGHRSVSWYQQTPGQGLQFLFEYFSETQRNKGNFPGRFSGRQFSNSRSEMNVSTLELGDSALYLCASSLAGGNTEAFFGQGTRLTVV.